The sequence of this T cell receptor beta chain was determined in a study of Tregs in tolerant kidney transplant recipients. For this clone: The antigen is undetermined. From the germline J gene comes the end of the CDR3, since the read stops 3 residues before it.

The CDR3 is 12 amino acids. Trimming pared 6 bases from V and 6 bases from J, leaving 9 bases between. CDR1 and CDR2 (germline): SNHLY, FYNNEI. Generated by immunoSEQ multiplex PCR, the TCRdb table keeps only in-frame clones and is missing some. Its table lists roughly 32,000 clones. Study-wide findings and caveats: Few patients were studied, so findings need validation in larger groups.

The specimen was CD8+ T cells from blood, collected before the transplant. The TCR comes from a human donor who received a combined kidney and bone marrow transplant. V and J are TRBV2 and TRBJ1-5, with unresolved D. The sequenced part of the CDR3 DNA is TGTGCCAGCAGCCCAGGAGTTCAGCCC. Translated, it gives CASSPGVQP. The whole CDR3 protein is CASSPGVQPQHF.